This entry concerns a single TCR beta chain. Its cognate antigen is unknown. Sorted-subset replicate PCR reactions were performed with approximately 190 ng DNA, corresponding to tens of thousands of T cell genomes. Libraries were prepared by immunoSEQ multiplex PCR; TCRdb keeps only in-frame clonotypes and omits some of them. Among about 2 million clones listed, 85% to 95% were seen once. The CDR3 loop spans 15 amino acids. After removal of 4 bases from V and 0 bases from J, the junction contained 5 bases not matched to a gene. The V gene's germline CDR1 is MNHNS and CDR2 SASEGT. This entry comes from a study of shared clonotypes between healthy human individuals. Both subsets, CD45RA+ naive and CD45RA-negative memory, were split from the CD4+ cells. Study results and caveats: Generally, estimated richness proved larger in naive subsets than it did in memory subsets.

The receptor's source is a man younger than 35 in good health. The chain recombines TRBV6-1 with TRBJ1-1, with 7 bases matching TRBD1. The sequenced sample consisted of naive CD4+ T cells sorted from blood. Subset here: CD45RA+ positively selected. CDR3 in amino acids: CASSGDRAMNTEAFF. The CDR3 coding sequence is TGTGCCAGCAGTGGCGACAGGGCGATGAACACTGAAGCTTTCTTT.